This is a list of T cell receptor beta chains from one sample in a study of T cells in Graves' hyperthyroidism and ophthalmopathy. TCRdb passed the multiplex PCR reads through MiXCR, listing each CDR3 protein once. The sample carries some 600,000 distinct CDR3 sequences, over 11% recorded once. The sample taken for sequencing was blood. These receptors all stem from a woman in her 30s with Graves' hyperthyroidism that later progressed to Graves' ophthalmopathy. Both conserved end residues are part of each CDR3. The D gene is left open where the match is weak. Not all rows give a size; the values are once, few, many and, for expanded clones, a class.

J gene: TRBJ1-5; D gene: .; V gene: TRBV30; clone size: .; CDR3 protein: CAWRGPGSSQPQHF; CDR3 DNA: TGTGCCTGGAGGGGTCCGGGGAGCAGTCAGCCCCAGCATTTT
J gene: TRBJ1-5; D gene: .; V gene: TRBV12-5; clone size: many; CDR3 protein: CASRYDMISNQPQHF; CDR3 DNA: TGTGCTAGTAGATACGACATGATTAGCAATCAGCCCCAGCATTTT
J gene: TRBJ2-3; D gene: .; V gene: TRBV30; clone size: many; CDR3 protein: CAGNRDGTDTQYF; CDR3 DNA: TGTGCCGGAAACAGGGATGGCACAGATACGCAGTATTTT
J gene: TRBJ2-7; D gene: .; V gene: TRBV24-1; clone size: many; CDR3 protein: CATKRGNSGEQYF; CDR3 DNA: TGTGCCACCAAGAGGGGGAATTCGGGTGAGCAGTACTTC
J gene: TRBJ2-1; D gene: .; V gene: TRBV2; clone size: many; CDR3 protein: CASSRQVSSYNEQFF; CDR3 DNA: TGTGCCAGCAGCAGACAGGTGAGCTCCTACAATGAGCAGTTCTTC
J gene: TRBJ2-2; D gene: .; V gene: TRBV11-2; clone size: many; CDR3 protein: CASSQGQFANTGELFF; CDR3 DNA: TGTGCCAGCAGCCAGGGGCAGTTCGCGAACACCGGGGAGCTGTTTTTT
J gene: TRBJ2-2; D gene: .; V gene: TRBV9; clone size: .; CDR3 protein: CASSDRVGELFF; CDR3 DNA: TGTGCCAGCAGCGACAGGGTGGGGGAGCTGTTTTTT
J gene: TRBJ2-6; D gene: TRBD1; V gene: TRBV10-3; clone size: few; CDR3 protein: CAIKPTGAFSGANVLTF; CDR3 DNA: TGTGCCATCAAACCGACAGGGGCGTTCTCTGGGGCCAACGTCCTGACTTTC
J gene: TRBJ2-5; D gene: .; V gene: TRBV20-1; clone size: few; CDR3 protein: CSAGGLQETQYF; CDR3 DNA: TGCAGTGCTGGAGGGCTCCAAGAGACCCAGTACTTC
J gene: TRBJ2-7; D gene: .; V gene: TRBV19; clone size: many; CDR3 protein: CASSLGTPVLSYEQYF; CDR3 DNA: TGTGCCAGTAGTTTGGGGACACCGGTACTCTCCTACGAGCAGTACTTC
J gene: TRBJ2-1; D gene: TRBD2; V gene: TRBV29-1; clone size: many; CDR3 protein: CSVEAGGYNEQFF; CDR3 DNA: TGCAGCGTTGAAGCGGGAGGGTACAATGAGCAGTTCTTC
J gene: TRBJ1-4; D gene: .; V gene: TRBV27; clone size: many; CDR3 protein: CASSYNGPTNEKLFF; CDR3 DNA: TGTGCCAGCAGTTACAACGGACCAACTAATGAAAAACTGTTTTTT
J gene: TRBJ2-7; D gene: .; V gene: TRBV2; clone size: many; CDR3 protein: CASSESNSYEQYF; CDR3 DNA: TGTGCCAGCAGTGAGAGTAACAGTTACGAGCAGTACTTC
J gene: TRBJ2-1; D gene: .; V gene: TRBV19; clone size: once; CDR3 protein: CASEDSRARNEQFF; CDR3 DNA: TGTGCCAGTGAAGATTCGAGGGCCAGGAATGAGCAGTTCTTC
J gene: TRBJ2-7; D gene: TRBD2; V gene: TRBV10-3; clone size: many; CDR3 protein: CAIRASGKESYEQYF; CDR3 DNA: TGTGCCATCAGGGCAAGCGGGAAGGAGTCCTACGAGCAGTACTTC
J gene: TRBJ2-4; D gene: .; V gene: TRBV18; clone size: many; CDR3 protein: CASSPGGHREGIQYF; CDR3 DNA: TGTGCCAGCTCACCAGGGGGACACAGGGAAGGCATTCAGTACTTC
J gene: TRBJ2-1; D gene: .; V gene: TRBV29-1; clone size: many; CDR3 protein: CSVELPGANEQFF; CDR3 DNA: TGCAGCGTTGAACTACCCGGAGCCAATGAGCAGTTCTTC
J gene: TRBJ1-2; D gene: TRBD1; V gene: TRBV29-1; clone size: many; CDR3 protein: CSVEGEIQGMGGYTF; CDR3 DNA: TGCAGCGTTGAAGGGGAGATACAGGGGATGGGAGGCTACACCTTC
J gene: TRBJ1-6; D gene: .; V gene: TRBV5-8; clone size: .; CDR3 protein: CASSPGGSSHLGNSPLHF; CDR3 DNA: TGTGCCAGCAGCCCTGGAGGTTCAAGCCACCTTGGCAATTCACCCCTCCACTTT
J gene: TRBJ1-5; D gene: .; V gene: TRBV18; clone size: many; CDR3 protein: CASSTTGLGQPQHF; CDR3 DNA: TGTGCCAGCTCAACTACAGGGTTGGGGCAGCCCCAGCATTTT
J gene: TRBJ1-1; D gene: .; V gene: TRBV5-1; clone size: many; CDR3 protein: CASKPGNTEAFF; CDR3 DNA: TGCGCCAGCAAACCCGGGAACACTGAAGCTTTCTTT
J gene: TRBJ2-4; D gene: .; V gene: TRBV3-1; clone size: few; CDR3 protein: CASSQDRAGLTKNIQYF; CDR3 DNA: TGTGCCAGCAGCCAAGATAGGGCGGGACTGACCAAAAACATTCAGTACTTC